This T cell receptor (beta chain) was sequenced for a study of T cell repertoires in cytomegalovirus infection. Looking at the study overall: It can be stated that public TCR beta signatures indicated CMV infection as well as a matching HLA type.

TCRdb re-derived calls from the reads in MiXCR, one entry per CDR3 protein. The sample yields a few hundred thousand distinct CDR3 sequences, under 45% seen once. As concerns this clonotype: The antigen is undetermined.

Whole-study findings and limits: In two of eight donors, the top clonotype was HLA-C-restricted CMV-specific.

Specimen: cultured PBMCs, collected from culture after CMV antigen stimulation. This receptor was obtained from a human donor in good health (CMV status not recorded). Some clones in this sample may be carry-over from other donors' samples.

The CDR3 DNA reads TGTGCCAGCTTCCGACTAGGCACAGATACGCAGTATTTT. Its protein product is CASFRLGTDTQYF. The V and J genes are TRBV6-2 or TRBV6-3 and TRBJ2-3; a possible D gene is TRBD2 (6 bases). Trimming shortened V by 8 bases and J by 1 base, and 10 bases separated the two germline ends. The CDR3 consists of 13 residues. The germline CDR1 and CDR2 sequences are MNHEY and SVGEGT.